Shown below are 27 T cell receptor beta chains from a single sample sequenced in a study of glioma-infiltrating T cells after dendritic cell vaccination. Clones were sequenced by immunoSEQ multiplex PCR, and TCRdb holds only the in-frame ones, with some missing. The table lists about 64,000 clones, more than 75% of them singletons. Noted time point: after dendritic cell vaccination, including at tumor progression/relapse. The sample consisted of blood, taken after dendritic cell vaccination. These receptors came from a human donor with glioblastoma.

The CDR3: CASSDAGGYNEQFF. CDR3 DNA: TGTGCCAGCAGTGACGCGGGGGGGTACAATGAGCAGTTCTTC. The chain combines TRBV6-4 with TRBJ2-1, with 9 bases identical to TRBD2. Trimming took 2 bases from V and 4 from J; bases not matched to a gene: 0. The CDR3 is made up of 14 amino acids. Germline lookup yields CDR1 MRHNA and CDR2 SNTAGT.

V gene TRBV18 combines with J gene TRBJ2-7, with D possibly being TRBD1 (6 bases). V gave up 3 bases and J gave up 3 bases, with 12 bases separating them. CDR3 length equals 14 residues. Germline V CDR1 and CDR2: KGHSH, LQKENI. The CDR3 reads CASSPTGTSYEQYF. In DNA, the CDR3 is TGTGCCAGCTCACCTACCGGGACAAGCTACGAGCAGTACTTC.

The chain joins TRBV5-1 to TRBJ2-1, with 7 bases identical to TRBD1. The CDR3 totals 14 residues. Germline V CDR1 and CDR2: SGHRS, YFSETQ. The V and J ends lost 0 bases and 7 bases, in that order; junction bases with no gene match: 4. The CDR3 bases are TGCGCCAGCAGCTTGGCTGACAGGGCAAATGAGCAGTTCTTC. This codes for CASSLADRANEQFF.

This chain links TRBV6-1 with TRBJ2-6; D gene uncertain. CDR3 length equals 15 residues. Germline V gene lookup returns CDR1 MNHNS and CDR2 SASEGT. Trimming stripped 1 base from V and 0 bases from J, with 4 bases between. The CDR3 reads CASSEDNSGANVLTF. DNA for the CDR3: TGTGCCAGCAGTGAAGACAACTCTGGGGCCAACGTCCTGACTTTC.

V gene TRBV9 combines with J gene TRBJ1-1, with D possibly TRBD1 on 5 matching bases. The V end lost 0 bases, the J end lost 5 bases, and 11 bases lay between the germline ends. This CDR3 comprises 14 residues. Germline CDR1 and CDR2: SGDLS and YYNGEE. The CDR3 spells CASSVEGRGTEAFF. The DNA for the CDR3 is TGTGCCAGCAGCGTAGAGGGGCGGGGGACTGAAGCTTTCTTT.

This clone was detected a few times. This chain links TRBV6-5 with TRBJ1-2; 8 bases line up with TRBD1. The length of the CDR3 is 15 residues. Per the germline V gene, CDR1 is MNHEY and CDR2 is SVGAGI. Unmatched junction bases numbered 5, after V lost 4 bases and J lost 1 base. CDR3 in amino acids: CASSLNRGDNYGYTF. Written as DNA, the CDR3 is TGTGCCAGCAGTTTAAACAGGGGGGATAACTATGGCTACACCTTC.

The chain combines TRBV5-4 with TRBJ2-7, with 7 bases lining up with TRBD2. The CDR3 covers 15 residues. The germline CDR1 and CDR2 sequences are SGHNT and YYREEE (reference sequence). J lost 7 bases, V lost 4 bases, and 14 bases had no gene match. The CDR3 bases are TGTGCCAGCAGCGTTGGCGGGGGAGCGGTGCGGGAGCAGTACTTC. It yields the protein CASSVGGGAVREQYF.

The rearrangement links TRBV7-9 to TRBJ2-2, with 11 positions matching TRBD2. The CDR3 is made up of 16 amino acids. Germline CDR1 is SEHNR and CDR2 is FQNEAQ (reference sequence). Trimming at V came to 5 bases and at J to 8 bases, leaving 10 bases not matched to a gene. CDR3 loop: CASSQGLAEGPGELFF. The CDR3 region has the DNA TGTGCCAGCAGCCAGGGACTAGCGGAAGGGCCTGGGGAGCTGTTTTTT. The whole variable domain, filled in from reference TRBV7-9 and TRBJ2-2, reads DTGVSQNPRHKITKRGQNVTFRCDPISEHNRLYWYRQTLGQGPEFLTYFQNEAQLEKSRLLSDRFSAERPKGSFSTLEIQRTEQGDSAMYLCASSQGLAEGPGELFFGEGSRLTVL.

CDR3 in DNA: TGTGCCAGCAGCGTAGGACAGGGCGGCGGGTATGGCTACACCTTC. Its translation is CASSVGQGGGYGYTF. The chain combines TRBV9 with TRBJ1-2, with 7 bases identical to TRBD1. The ends lost 0 bases at V and 5 bases at J; junction bases unmatched: 7. CDR1 is SGDLS and CDR2 is YYNGEE in the germline V gene. This CDR3 region has 15 residues.

V and J are TRBV7-2 and TRBJ1-1; no firm D call. From germline, CDR1 is SGHTA and CDR2 FQGNSA. V was shortened by 2 bases and J by 0 bases, with 13 bases between the two germline ends. The CDR3 is 16 amino acids. CDR3 sequence (DNA): TGTGCCAGCAGCTTACTGGGAGGAGGTTTGAACACTGAAGCTTTCTTT. Its translation is CASSLLGGGLNTEAFF. Combining the CDR3 with reference TRBV7-2 and TRBJ1-1 gives the whole variable domain GAGVSQSPSNKVTEKGKDVELRCDPISGHTALYWYRQSLGQGLEFLIYFQGNSAPDKSGLPSDRFSAERTGGSVSTLTIQRTQQEDSAVYLCASSLLGGGLNTEAFFGQGTRLTVV.

In this sample, this clone turned up once. The rearrangement joins TRBV29-1 to TRBJ1-1; a weak D match, TRBD1 (6 bases). CDR1 is SQVTM, CDR2 ANQGSEA, per germline. Trimming cost V 4 bases and J 0 bases, with 12 bases left between them. The CDR3 is 14 amino acids. As DNA, the CDR3 is TGCAGCGTTGTCCAGGGGTCGATGAACACTGAAGCTTTCTTT. It translates to CSVVQGSMNTEAFF.

The chain uses TRBV28 and TRBJ1-4, with 10 bases that match TRBD1. Germline V gives CDR1 MDHEN, CDR2 SYDVKM. The CDR3 covers 15 residues. The V gene end was trimmed by 8 bases and the J gene end by 4 bases; junction bases not matched to a gene: 7. CDR3 protein: CASRDRGLINEKLFF. The CDR3 region has the DNA TGTGCCAGCCGTGACAGGGGGCTAATTAATGAAAAACTGTTTTTT.

The chain carries TRBV9 and TRBJ1-5; D ambiguous. V was pared by 3 bases and J by 8 bases, with 15 bases between. This CDR3 has 14 residues. CDR1 is SGDLS and CDR2 is YYNGEE in the germline V gene. The CDR3 loop is CASSAPGEREPQHF. The CDR3, as DNA: TGTGCCAGCAGCGCGCCCGGGGAGCGGGAGCCCCAGCATTTT.

The chain carries TRBV11-2 and TRBJ2-6; the D gene is possibly TRBD1 (6 bases). In germline, CDR1 is SGHAT, CDR2 FQNNGV. The CDR3 runs 16 residues. The V and J ends lost 3 bases and 4 bases respectively, with 13 bases between them. CDR3 coding DNA: TGTGCCAGCAGCTTGGTACAGGGTACGGGGGCCAACGTCCTGACTTTC. This sequence encodes CASSLVQGTGANVLTF.

V usage is TRBV30 and J usage is TRBJ2-2; TRBD2 matches 10 bases. In germline, CDR1 is GTSNPN, CDR2 SVGIG (reference sequence). This CDR3 region has 13 residues. The V gene end was trimmed by 7 bases and the J gene end by 6 bases; junction bases not matched to a gene: 5. This CDR3 reads CASSAGGPGELFF. The CDR3 bases are TGTGCCTCCTCAGCGGGGGGGCCCGGGGAGCTGTTTTTT. The full variable domain, in which reference TRBV30 and TRBJ2-2 provide the parts outside the CDR3, is SQTIHQWPATLVQPVGSPLSLECTVEGTSNPNLYWYRQAAGRGLQLLFYSVGIGQISSEVPQNLSASRPQDRQFILSSKKLLLSDSGFYLCASSAGGPGELFFGEGSRLTVL.

The gene calls are TRBV29-1 and TRBJ2-3; D not resolved. Germline loops: CDR1 SQVTM, CDR2 ANQGSEA. This CDR3 has 12 amino acids. Trimming left V 4 bases short and J 6 bases short, with 11 bases between. CDR3 bases: TGCAGCGTTGGAACGATTGCGGATACGCAGTATTTT. Translated: CSVGTIADTQYF.

The chain joins TRBV7-8 to TRBJ1-2; TRBD1 matches 7 bases. V shed 4 bases and J 4 bases; nucleotides not matched to a gene: 6. This CDR3 is 14 amino acids long. Germline values: CDR1 SGHVS, CDR2 FQNEAQ. CDR3 in amino acids: CASSSQDRFYGYTF. CDR3 coding DNA: TGTGCCAGCAGCTCCCAGGACAGGTTCTATGGCTACACCTTC.

This clone has only one observation. This chain links TRBV2 with TRBJ1-2; TRBD1 aligns across 11 bases. J was trimmed by 12 bases and V by 7 bases; bases with no gene match: 4. CDR1 is SNHLY, CDR2 FYNNEI, per germline. The CDR3 runs 11 residues. The CDR3 nucleotides read TGTGCCAGCACCGGACAGGGGGCGAACACCTTC. Its protein product is CASTGQGANTF.

The J gene is TRBJ1-1, the V gene TRBV5-1; D gene uncertain. The germline V gene has CDR1 SGHRS and CDR2 YFSETQ. This CDR3 comprises 17 residues. Between the trimmed V and J ends, which lost 1 base and 1 base, there was a span of 17 bases. The CDR3 protein is CASSLNPTGFTNTEAFF. CDR3 coding DNA: TGCGCCAGCAGCTTGAACCCAACGGGTTTTACGAACACTGAAGCTTTCTTT.

The chain joins TRBV2 to TRBJ1-5; TRBD1 aligns across 7 bases. Germline values: CDR1 SNHLY, CDR2 FYNNEI. After removal of 6 bases from V and 3 bases from J, the junction contained 11 bases not matched to a gene. The CDR3 runs to 16 residues. CDR3 protein: CASSAGTATHNQPQHF. The CDR3 DNA reads as TGTGCCAGCAGCGCCGGGACAGCTACTCACAATCAGCCCCAGCATTTT.

The chain couples TRBV7-8 to TRBJ2-7; D is possibly TRBD1 (5 bases). V was trimmed by 1 base and J by 5 bases, leaving 18 bases between them. This CDR3 contains 16 residues. Germline CDR1 is SGHVS and CDR2 is FQNEAQ. CDR3 residues: CASSLGLLGQIHEQYF. For the CDR3, the DNA is TGTGCCAGCAGCTTAGGCCTGCTGGGGCAGATCCACGAGCAGTACTTC.

This chain links TRBV29-1 with TRBJ1-1; D not certain. Deletions cut 2 bases from V and 0 bases from J, with 7 bases between. Germline V gives CDR1 SQVTM, CDR2 ANQGSEA. The CDR3 is made up of 13 amino acids. For the CDR3, the DNA is TGCAGCGTTGAACGGGTTCTGAACACTGAAGCTTTCTTT. Residues: CSVERVLNTEAFF.

The chain links TRBV5-5 to TRBJ2-7; 7 bases line up with TRBD2. J was trimmed by 2 bases and V by 0 bases; bases with no gene match: 5. The CDR3 is made up of 15 amino acids. Per the germline V gene, CDR1 is SGHKS and CDR2 is YYEKEE (reference sequence). The CDR3 nucleotides are TGTGCCAGCAGCTTGGCTTCTAGCGGCGCCTACGAGCAGTACTTC. Translation gives CASSLASSGAYEQYF.

This clone was recorded a few times. The J gene is TRBJ1-2, the V gene TRBV4-2; 10 positions match TRBD1. The germline CDR1 and CDR2 sequences are LGHNA and YNFKEQ. This CDR3 is built from 15 residues. V was clipped by 1 base and J by 7 bases; unmatched bases: 6. CDR3 bases: TGTGCCAGCAGCCAAGGGTTAGGGACAGGGGTTGGCTACACCTTC. It is translated as CASSQGLGTGVGYTF.

V gene TRBV30 combines with J gene TRBJ2-4, with 8 positions matching TRBD1. The V gene's germline CDR1 is GTSNPN and CDR2 SVGIG (reference sequence). V lost 0 bases and J lost 1; bases outside the gene matches: 5. The CDR3 is 16 residues long. This chain's CDR3 is CAWSVQGEGAKNIQYF. The CDR3 nucleotides read TGTGCCTGGAGTGTACAGGGGGAAGGGGCCAAAAACATTCAGTACTTC.

This clone was observed a single time. In DNA form, the CDR3 reads TGTGCCAGTAACGAACAGGGACGTGGCTACACCTTC. Translated: CASNEQGRGYTF. V gene TRBV19 combines with J gene TRBJ1-2, with D tentatively TRBD1 (6 bases). The V gene's germline CDR1 is LNHDA and CDR2 SQIVND (reference sequence). The germline V and J ends were trimmed by 7 bases and 7 bases, with 13 bases remaining between them. The CDR3 is 12 residues long.

J is TRBJ1-5 and V is TRBV4-1; D is unclear. The CDR3 spans 17 residues. Germline lookup yields CDR1 MGHRA and CDR2 YSYEKL. Trimming shortened V by 0 bases and J by 1 base, and 13 bases separated the two germline ends. CDR3 in amino acids: CASSQDREQFSNQPQHF. As DNA, the CDR3 is TGCGCCAGCAGCCAAGATCGGGAGCAGTTCAGCAATCAGCCCCAGCATTTT.